The entry below gives a single TCR beta chain sequence along with its context. The antigen this receptor binds is unknown. Base quality data are lacking; no much larger clone is found one base away. The sample belongs to a study of vaccination and CD4 T cells after COVID-19 (dated 2022 in TCRdb). Study-wide context: Convalescent patients had a positive SARS-CoV-2 result on nasal swab PCR, and of these patients, several had mild disease and one had severe disease. The convalescent cohort included six males and four females, with two Hispanic individuals, seven Caucasians, two Asians and one multiracial person. Post-COVID blood samples from convalescent patients were collected a median of around 100 days after diagnosis, with a range of 35 to 161 days. The cultures were stimulated with overlapping spike peptide pools from SARS-CoV-2 and from the common cold coronaviruses HCoV-NL63, HCoV-OC43 and HCoV-229E. The spike-specific CD4+ TCR repertoire was compared before and after mRNA vaccination in over nine COVID-19 convalescent patients and several infection-naive healthy vaccine recipients. Post-vaccine blood samples were collected a median of approximately 77 days after the second vaccine dose, ranging from roughly 12 to 250 days. As controls, cultures received a CEFX viral epitope pool (the positive control), an HIV-1 Nef peptide pool (the negative control), or no peptide at all. Each participant got two doses of either the Pfizer-BioNTech BNT162b2 vaccine (n=8) or the Moderna mRNA-1273 vaccine (n=2). Results and caveats for the whole study, not just this receptor: Nearly all vaccine-specific clones in convalescent patients (304 of 307) were mono-reactive for SARS-CoV-2 spike rather than cross-reactive with common cold coronaviruses. The median number of SARS-CoV-2-reactive clonotypes rose from 21 after infection to 38 after vaccination, but the change was not significant. In convalescent patients, a median around 90% of post-vaccine SARS-CoV-2-reactive clones were detected only after vaccination, and vaccine-specific priming was suggested by this finding. The number of convalescent patients in the study was relatively small, and the study did not examine early timepoints following natural infection.

The intended sense of this specimen's treatment or condition label: roughly 10-day PBMC culture with coronavirus spike peptide pools or control peptides (ViraFEST assay). The ViraFEST assay was used in the study, in which antigen-specific T cells were expanded with peptide pools and expanded clonotypes were subsequently identified by TCR sequencing. The convalescent patients' positive SARS-CoV-2 PCR tests fell between March and December 2020, which was before the Alpha, Beta and Delta variants emerged in the United States. PBMCs were cultured at a few million per well in IMDM supplemented with approximately 5% human AB serum and roughly 10 IU/ml IL-2, with roughly 9.5 ug/ml peptide pools added. On days 3 and 7, half of the culture medium was replaced with fresh IL-2-containing medium. After 10 days of culture, CD4+ T cells were isolated by negative selection using the EasySep CD4+ T cell isolation kit. PBMCs were separated from whole blood using Ficoll-Paque Plus gradient centrifugation and then either used fresh or cryopreserved at -140C. In general, triplicate wells were set up for every culture condition.

Per the germline V gene, KGHDR is the CDR1 and SFDVKD is the CDR2. Deletion took 9 bases off V and 1 base off J, with a span of 17 bases between the germline ends. The cysteine opens and the phenylalanine closes a CDR3 of 15 amino acids. The entry retains the CDR3 DNA only, 45 bases that are in frame from base 1. Library method: PCR. At the Johns Hopkins FTIC core, DNA from the cultured CD4+ T cells underwent TCR sequencing with the Oncomine TCR Beta short-read assay. The QIAamp micro DNA kit was used to extract genomic DNA from the cultured CD4+ T cells. Oncomine TCR Beta libraries from cultured CD4+ T cells were pooled using unique dual indexes and sequenced on an Illumina iSeq 100. In the authors' own workflow: Non-productive sequences were filtered out, and CDR3s that did not start with C, did not end with F or W, or were shorter than 7 amino acids were discarded. The MANAFEST web application identified antigen-specific clonotypes by comparing peptide-stimulated wells against reference wells and other culture wells. To be called positive, a clone needed an FDR below 0.05, an odds ratio above 5, and a productive frequency above 0.1% in at least two of three replicate wells. Clonotypes that were significantly expanded in both SARS-CoV-2 spike wells and at least one common cold coronavirus spike condition were defined as cross-reactive. Using R version 3.6.1, CDR3 homology was evaluated through Levenshtein distances (stringdist) along with unrooted phylogenetic trees (ape). The public reads were run again by TCRdb, first through fastp at Q25 and then through MiXCR, and only productive beta chains were kept. Rows with one shared CDR3 protein collapse into an entry with the most common genes and DNA. The V and J calls follow TCRdb's processing rather than the paper's. The sample profile shows 13,000 or so distinct CDR3 sequences; under 80% of them were found once. Together, the top ten hold about an eighth of the sample.

The sequence was collected from a human donor who had recovered from COVID-19. This chain joins TRBV24-1 to TRBJ1-1, with the identity of the D gene unclear. Sequenced material: CD4+ T cells from blood, cultured in vitro. The DNA sequence reads TGTGCCACCTGGGAATGTTCAGTACCGAACACTGAAGCTTTCTTT. Translated, this is CATWECSVPNTEAFF.